Listed below are T cell receptor beta chains from one sample, sequenced in a study of blood T cell repertoires in COVID-19. Sequencing was performed with immunoSEQ multiplex PCR; in TCRdb, only in-frame clones are kept and a portion is missing. This sample carries 350,000 to 450,000 clones, approximately 81% of them seen once, and the ten largest clones take about 3.6%. The sequenced material came from peripheral blood. These receptors were taken from a young woman with acute or convalescent COVID-19. The CDR3 runs from the conserved cysteine through the conserved F or W. D genes are given only for firm matches. The size field is filled for only some rows; it gives once, few, many or a size class.

clone size: -; D gene: -; V gene: TRBV11-2; J gene: TRBJ1-4; CDR3 DNA: TGTGCCAGCAGCCCAGTCGGGGGAGGAGAAAAACTGTTTTTT; CDR3 protein: CASSPVGGGEKLFF
clone size: few; D gene: -; V gene: TRBV28; J gene: TRBJ2-7; CDR3 DNA: TGTGCCAGCAGTTTTTCGCAGGTTGATCAGTACTTC; CDR3 protein: CASSFSQVDQYF
clone size: -; D gene: TRBD2; V gene: TRBV19; J gene: TRBJ2-5; CDR3 DNA: TGTGCCAGTGCGGGAGGGCGCCAAGAGACCCAGTACTTC; CDR3 protein: CASAGGRQETQYF
clone size: -; D gene: -; V gene: TRBV29-1; J gene: TRBJ2-2; CDR3 DNA: TGCAGCGTTGGGCTCACCGGGGAGCTGTTTTTT; CDR3 protein: CSVGLTGELFF
clone size: -; D gene: -; V gene: TRBV27; J gene: TRBJ2-1; CDR3 DNA: TGTGCCAGCGCGGGACTCCGCTCCTACAATGAGCAGTTCTTC; CDR3 protein: CASAGLRSYNEQFF
clone size: -; D gene: TRBD1; V gene: TRBV2; J gene: TRBJ2-7; CDR3 DNA: TGTGCCTGCGGCCCCCAGGACAGGGACCTCACCTACGAGCAGTACTTC; CDR3 protein: CACGPQDRDLTYEQYF
clone size: -; D gene: TRBD2; V gene: TRBV28; J gene: TRBJ2-5; CDR3 DNA: TGTGCCAGCAATTTGATGGTAGCGGGAGAGACCCAGTACTTC; CDR3 protein: CASNLMVAGETQYF
clone size: -; D gene: TRBD1; V gene: TRBV29-1; J gene: TRBJ1-1; CDR3 DNA: TGCAGCGTCCGACAGGGCGCCGTCCCTGAAGCTTTCTTT; CDR3 protein: CSVRQGAVPEAFF
clone size: few; D gene: -; V gene: TRBV7-9; J gene: TRBJ2-7; CDR3 DNA: TGTGCCAGCAGCCGTGGGGCGAAGGATTCCGAGCAGTACTTC; CDR3 protein: CASSRGAKDSEQYF
clone size: -; D gene: TRBD1; V gene: TRBV2; J gene: TRBJ2-5; CDR3 DNA: TGTTCGGGGACAGGGGAGTTGAGTGCCCAGTACTTC; CDR3 protein: CSGTGELSAQYF
clone size: -; D gene: TRBD2; V gene: TRBV7-9; J gene: TRBJ2-7; CDR3 DNA: TGTGCCAGCAGTTCCCCGGGACTAGCGGACTACGAGCAGTACTTC; CDR3 protein: CASSSPGLADYEQYF
clone size: -; D gene: TRBD2; V gene: TRBV24-1; J gene: TRBJ2-2; CDR3 DNA: TGTGCCACCAGTTCCCGGGACACCCGGACTAGCGGGAGGGCCGCCGGGGAGCTGTTTTTT; CDR3 protein: CATSSRDTRTSGRAAGELFF
clone size: -; D gene: -; V gene: TRBV18; J gene: TRBJ1-1; CDR3 DNA: TGTGCCAGCTCACCACTTCCAAAGCAGGGTCCTAACACTGAAGCTTTCTTT; CDR3 protein: CASSPLPKQGPNTEAFF
clone size: -; D gene: TRBD1; V gene: TRBV9; J gene: TRBJ1-6; CDR3 DNA: TGTGCCAGCAGCTTGACAGGGCTTAATTCACCCCTCCACTTT; CDR3 protein: CASSLTGLNSPLHF
clone size: -; D gene: -; V gene: TRBV19; J gene: TRBJ1-2; CDR3 DNA: TGTGCCTCGAAAGGGGATGACTATGGCTACACCTTC; CDR3 protein: CASKGDDYGYTF
clone size: many; D gene: -; V gene: TRBV4-1; J gene: TRBJ2-1; CDR3 DNA: TGCGCCAGCAGCCAAGATAACTTCCCGTGGGAGCAGTTCTTC; CDR3 protein: CASSQDNFPWEQFF
clone size: few; D gene: -; V gene: TRBV10-1; J gene: TRBJ1-1; CDR3 DNA: TGCGCCAGCAGTGAGTTGGTCGGGGACACTGAAGCTTTCTTT; CDR3 protein: CASSELVGDTEAFF
clone size: -; D gene: -; V gene: TRBV27; J gene: TRBJ1-2; CDR3 DNA: TGTGCCAGCAGTTTAAATCTATTTGATGGCTACACCTTC; CDR3 protein: CASSLNLFDGYTF
clone size: -; D gene: -; V gene: TRBV4-2; J gene: TRBJ2-1; CDR3 DNA: TGTGCCAGCAGCCAAGATCTGTGGGGACTGACTTACAATGAGCAGTTCTTC; CDR3 protein: CASSQDLWGLTYNEQFF
clone size: -; D gene: TRBD1; V gene: TRBV12-3/TRBV12-4; J gene: TRBJ2-2; CDR3 DNA: TGTGCCAGCGTACAGGGGGACACCGGGGAGCTGTTTTTT; CDR3 protein: CASVQGDTGELFF
clone size: -; D gene: -; V gene: TRBV5-8; J gene: TRBJ1-3; CDR3 DNA: TGTGCCAGCAGCCTTAACAGGTTAATTGGAAACACCATATATTTT; CDR3 protein: CASSLNRLIGNTIYF
clone size: -; D gene: TRBD2; V gene: TRBV5-1; J gene: TRBJ2-5; CDR3 DNA: TGCGCCAGCAGCTTTAGCGGGGGGCTGGAGACCCAGTACTTC; CDR3 protein: CASSFSGGLETQYF
clone size: -; D gene: -; V gene: TRBV24-1; J gene: TRBJ1-2; CDR3 DNA: TGTGCCACCAGTGACAGGGGCGCGGTTACTGGCTACACCTTC; CDR3 protein: CATSDRGAVTGYTF
clone size: -; D gene: -; V gene: TRBV30; J gene: TRBJ1-2; CDR3 DNA: TGTGCCCGGGCAGGGGAGGGAGAAGGCTACACCTTC; CDR3 protein: CARAGEGEGYTF
clone size: -; D gene: -; V gene: TRBV27; J gene: TRBJ2-1; CDR3 DNA: TGTGCCAGCAGCAATTACAATGAGCAGTTCTTC; CDR3 protein: CASSNYNEQFF
clone size: -; D gene: -; V gene: TRBV3-1/TRBV3-2; J gene: TRBJ1-1; CDR3 DNA: TGTGCCAGCAGCCCCCGGGATGAAGCTTTCTTT; CDR3 protein: CASSPRDEAFF
clone size: once; D gene: -; V gene: TRBV30; J gene: TRBJ1-5; CDR3 DNA: TGTGCCTGGAGTGGTCAGGGGTCTCAGCCCCAGCATTTT; CDR3 protein: CAWSGQGSQPQHF
clone size: many; D gene: TRBD1; V gene: TRBV5-1; J gene: TRBJ1-5; CDR3 DNA: TGCGCCAGCAGTTCCGGGACAGGGCGAGGTCAGCCCCAGCATTTT; CDR3 protein: CASSSGTGRGQPQHF
clone size: -; D gene: TRBD1; V gene: TRBV5-1; J gene: TRBJ2-2; CDR3 DNA: TGCGCCAGCAGCTTGCGGGGACAGGGGGGCACCGGGGAGCTGTTTTTT; CDR3 protein: CASSLRGQGGTGELFF
clone size: -; D gene: -; V gene: TRBV3-1/TRBV3-2; J gene: TRBJ1-2; CDR3 DNA: TGTGCCAGCACTCTTCTCTCGGGAGCTAACTATGGCTACACCTTC; CDR3 protein: CASTLLSGANYGYTF
clone size: once; D gene: TRBD1; V gene: TRBV2; J gene: TRBJ1-1; CDR3 DNA: TGTGCCAGCAGGGGGACAGATATCAACACTGAAGCTTTCTTT; CDR3 protein: CASRGTDINTEAFF
clone size: -; D gene: -; V gene: TRBV28; J gene: TRBJ1-2; CDR3 DNA: TGTGCCAGCAGTTTCATCAGGGGCGATGGCTACACCTTC; CDR3 protein: CASSFIRGDGYTF
clone size: -; D gene: -; V gene: TRBV7-9; J gene: TRBJ2-7; CDR3 DNA: TGTGCCAGCAGCTTGGAGGGAGGAGGCGAGCAGTACTTC; CDR3 protein: CASSLEGGGEQYF
clone size: -; D gene: -; V gene: TRBV5-1; J gene: TRBJ1-2; CDR3 DNA: TGCGCCAGCAGCCTCGGCGGCGGAGGGACGGGTGGCTACACCTTC; CDR3 protein: CASSLGGGGTGGYTF
clone size: -; D gene: -; V gene: TRBV7-9; J gene: TRBJ1-2; CDR3 DNA: TGTGCCAGCAGCTTAGCGTCCTCAGATGGCTACACCTTC; CDR3 protein: CASSLASSDGYTF
clone size: once; D gene: TRBD2; V gene: TRBV12-3/TRBV12-4; J gene: TRBJ2-2; CDR3 DNA: TGTGCCAGCGCTAGCGGTAACACCGGGGAGCTGTTTTTT; CDR3 protein: CASASGNTGELFF
clone size: -; D gene: TRBD1; V gene: TRBV18; J gene: TRBJ1-5; CDR3 DNA: TGTGCCAGCTCACAGGACAGGGATCAGCCCCAGCATTTT; CDR3 protein: CASSQDRDQPQHF
clone size: few; D gene: -; V gene: TRBV11-1; J gene: TRBJ1-4; CDR3 DNA: TGTGCCAGCAGCTCACAGGGACATTTAGAAGAAAAACTGTTTTTT; CDR3 protein: CASSSQGHLEEKLFF
clone size: -; D gene: -; V gene: TRBV7-9; J gene: TRBJ2-7; CDR3 DNA: TGTGCCAGCAGCTTGGGTTCCGGCGGAGGTTACGAGCAGTACTTC; CDR3 protein: CASSLGSGGGYEQYF
clone size: -; D gene: TRBD1; V gene: TRBV7-8; J gene: TRBJ1-2; CDR3 DNA: TGTGCCAGTTTAAGGGGACAGGGTGGAATCTATGGCTACACCTTC; CDR3 protein: CASLRGQGGIYGYTF
clone size: -; D gene: -; V gene: TRBV5-1; J gene: TRBJ1-1; CDR3 DNA: TGCGCCAGCAGCTTGGTAGGGGGTAGGGGGACTGAAGCTTTCTTT; CDR3 protein: CASSLVGGRGTEAFF
clone size: -; D gene: TRBD2; V gene: TRBV4-1; J gene: TRBJ2-5; CDR3 DNA: TGCGCCAGCAGCCAAGATCCCCCAAGCGGGGGGGCCGTAGAGACCCAGTACTTC; CDR3 protein: CASSQDPPSGGAVETQYF
clone size: -; D gene: -; V gene: TRBV6-5; J gene: TRBJ1-1; CDR3 DNA: TGTGCCAGCAGTTACTCATTGTCACGGGAGGGAAAAGCTTTCTTT; CDR3 protein: CASSYSLSREGKAFF
clone size: -; D gene: -; V gene: TRBV10-2; J gene: TRBJ1-1; CDR3 DNA: TGCGCCAGCAGTGAGTCGATGGGCAGGGCCATGAACACTGAAGCTTTCTTT; CDR3 protein: CASSESMGRAMNTEAFF
clone size: -; D gene: -; V gene: TRBV5-1; J gene: TRBJ1-6; CDR3 DNA: TGCGCCAGCAGCTTGGCCTTGGCAGACTATAATTCACCCCTCCACTTT; CDR3 protein: CASSLALADYNSPLHF
clone size: -; D gene: TRBD2; V gene: TRBV29-1; J gene: TRBJ2-7; CDR3 DNA: TGCAGCGTTGGACTAGCGGGAGGCCTCTCCTACGAGCAGTACTTC; CDR3 protein: CSVGLAGGLSYEQYF
clone size: -; D gene: TRBD1; V gene: TRBV18; J gene: TRBJ1-3; CDR3 DNA: TGTGCCAGCTCCCCGACAGGGGGATACTCTGGAAACACCATATATTTT; CDR3 protein: CASSPTGGYSGNTIYF
clone size: -; D gene: TRBD1; V gene: TRBV7-9; J gene: TRBJ1-1; CDR3 DNA: TGTGCCAGCAGCATCACAGGGGGAGACACTGAAGCTTTCTTT; CDR3 protein: CASSITGGDTEAFF
clone size: -; D gene: -; V gene: TRBV3-1/TRBV3-2; J gene: TRBJ2-7; CDR3 DNA: TGTGCCAGCAGCCGAAGGACAGTCTCCTACGAGCAGTACTTC; CDR3 protein: CASSRRTVSYEQYF
clone size: -; D gene: -; V gene: TRBV7-9; J gene: TRBJ1-1; CDR3 DNA: TGTGCCAGCAGCTTACGGGAGATTCCTGAAGCTTTCTTT; CDR3 protein: CASSLREIPEAFF
clone size: few; D gene: -; V gene: TRBV12-3/TRBV12-4; J gene: TRBJ1-1; CDR3 DNA: TGTGCCAGCAGTCCTCCACTGTACACTGAAGCTTTCTTT; CDR3 protein: CASSPPLYTEAFF
clone size: -; D gene: -; V gene: TRBV11-2; J gene: TRBJ2-7; CDR3 DNA: TGTGCCAGCAGCTGGAGCTCCTACGAGCAGTACTTC; CDR3 protein: CASSWSSYEQYF
clone size: few; D gene: -; V gene: TRBV5-1; J gene: TRBJ1-1; CDR3 DNA: TGCGCCAGCAGCTTCCAGGGGCGGATGAACACTGAAGCTTTCTTT; CDR3 protein: CASSFQGRMNTEAFF
clone size: -; D gene: -; V gene: TRBV29-1; J gene: TRBJ2-1; CDR3 DNA: TGCAGCGACATGGACACGTACAATGAGCAGTTCTTC; CDR3 protein: CSDMDTYNEQFF
clone size: few; D gene: -; V gene: TRBV4-1; J gene: TRBJ1-3; CDR3 DNA: TGCGCCAGCAGCCCAAGGGATATGGGACTTCCCCGCTCTGGAAACACCATATATTTT; CDR3 protein: CASSPRDMGLPRSGNTIYF
clone size: -; D gene: TRBD1; V gene: TRBV7-3; J gene: TRBJ1-2; CDR3 DNA: TGTGCCAGCAGCCCAGACCGGACAGGGGTTGGGGGCTACACCTTC; CDR3 protein: CASSPDRTGVGGYTF
clone size: -; D gene: -; V gene: TRBV18; J gene: TRBJ2-7; CDR3 DNA: TGTGCCAGCTCACCACCGTCTGGCAGAGAGCAGTACTTC; CDR3 protein: CASSPPSGREQYF
clone size: -; D gene: -; V gene: TRBV19; J gene: TRBJ1-6; CDR3 DNA: TGTGCCAGTAGTTTGGCGGATTATAATTCACCCCTCCACTTT; CDR3 protein: CASSLADYNSPLHF
clone size: -; D gene: TRBD1; V gene: TRBV4-2; J gene: TRBJ1-4; CDR3 DNA: TGTGCCAGCAGCCAAGGGGGACAGGATGCTGAAAAACTGTTTTTT; CDR3 protein: CASSQGGQDAEKLFF